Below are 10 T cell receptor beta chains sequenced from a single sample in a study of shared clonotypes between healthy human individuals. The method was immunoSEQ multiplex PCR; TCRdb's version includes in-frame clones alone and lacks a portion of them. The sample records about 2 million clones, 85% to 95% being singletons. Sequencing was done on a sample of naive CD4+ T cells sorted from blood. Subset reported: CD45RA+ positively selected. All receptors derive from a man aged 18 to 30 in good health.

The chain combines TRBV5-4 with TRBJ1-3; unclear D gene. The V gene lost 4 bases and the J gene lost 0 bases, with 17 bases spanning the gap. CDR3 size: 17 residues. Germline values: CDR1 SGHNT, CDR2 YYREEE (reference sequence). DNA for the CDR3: TGTGCCAGCAGCCGCCTCTTGGATGACGGCTCTGGAAACACCATATATTTT. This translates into CASSRLLDDGSGNTIYF.

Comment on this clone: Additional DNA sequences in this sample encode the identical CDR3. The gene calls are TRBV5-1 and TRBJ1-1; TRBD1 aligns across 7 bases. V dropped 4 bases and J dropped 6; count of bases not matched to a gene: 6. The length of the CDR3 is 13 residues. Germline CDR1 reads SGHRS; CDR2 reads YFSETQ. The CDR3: CASSLRGDAEAFF. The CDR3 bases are TGCGCCAGCAGCCTCAGGGGGGACGCTGAAGCTTTCTTT.

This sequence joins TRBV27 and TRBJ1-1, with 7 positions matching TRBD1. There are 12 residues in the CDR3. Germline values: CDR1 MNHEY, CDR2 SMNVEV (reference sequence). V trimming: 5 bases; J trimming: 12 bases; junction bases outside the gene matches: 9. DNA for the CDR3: TGTGCCAGCAGTAACATTCCGGGACAGACTTTCTTT. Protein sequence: CASSNIPGQTFF.

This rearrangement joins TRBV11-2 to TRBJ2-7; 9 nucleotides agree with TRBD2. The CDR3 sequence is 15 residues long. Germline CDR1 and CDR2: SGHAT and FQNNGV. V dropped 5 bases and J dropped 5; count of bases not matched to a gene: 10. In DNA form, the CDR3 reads TGTGCCAGCAGCCCTCGGGTTAGCGGGAGTCACGAGCAGTACTTC. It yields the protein CASSPRVSGSHEQYF. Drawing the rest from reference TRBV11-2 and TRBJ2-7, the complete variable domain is EAGVAQSPRYKIIEKRQSVAFWCNPISGHATLYWYQQILGQGPKLLIQFQNNGVVDDSQLPKDRFSAERLKGVDSTLKIQPAKLEDSAVYLCASSPRVSGSHEQYFGPGTRLTVT.

Here the CDR3 reads CASRETGLPYGYTF. The CDR3 region has the DNA TGTGCCAGCAGAGAGACAGGACTCCCCTATGGCTACACCTTC. V is TRBV6-6 and J is TRBJ1-2; weak D call: TRBD1 (6 bases). Trimming shortened V by 6 bases and J by 4 bases, and 15 bases separated the two germline ends. The CDR3 contains 14 residues. Germline CDR1 is MNHNY and CDR2 is SVGAGI (reference sequence).

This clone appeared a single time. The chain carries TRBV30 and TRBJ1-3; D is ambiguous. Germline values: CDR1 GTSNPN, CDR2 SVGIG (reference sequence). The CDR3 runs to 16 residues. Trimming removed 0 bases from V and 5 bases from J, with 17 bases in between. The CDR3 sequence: CAWSVLPLTSRNTIYF. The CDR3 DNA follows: TGTGCCTGGAGTGTACTACCGTTGACGAGTAGAAACACCATATATTTT.

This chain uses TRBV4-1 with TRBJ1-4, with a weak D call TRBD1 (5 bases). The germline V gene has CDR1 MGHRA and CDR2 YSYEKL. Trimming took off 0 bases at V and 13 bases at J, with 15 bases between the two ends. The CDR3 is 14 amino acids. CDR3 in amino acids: CASSQESLGRGLFF. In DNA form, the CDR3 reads TGCGCCAGCAGCCAAGAAAGCCTAGGGAGGGGACTGTTTTTT.

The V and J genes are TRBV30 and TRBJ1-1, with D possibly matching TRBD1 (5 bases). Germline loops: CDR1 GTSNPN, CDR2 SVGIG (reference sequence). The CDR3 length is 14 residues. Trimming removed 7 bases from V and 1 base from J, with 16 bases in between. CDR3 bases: TGTGCCTCACGTCCGGGGGATTGGAACACTGAAGCTTTCTTT. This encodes CASRPGDWNTEAFF.

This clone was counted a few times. The CDR3 nucleotides are TGTGCCAGCAGCTTTTCAGGGGGGAACACTGAAGCTTTCTTT. Protein product: CASSFSGGNTEAFF. J is TRBJ1-1 and V is TRBV5-4; 7 bases agree with TRBD1. CDR1 is SGHNT, CDR2 YYREEE, per germline (reference sequence). CDR3 length equals 14 residues. V shed 2 bases and J 1 base; nucleotides not matched to a gene: 2.

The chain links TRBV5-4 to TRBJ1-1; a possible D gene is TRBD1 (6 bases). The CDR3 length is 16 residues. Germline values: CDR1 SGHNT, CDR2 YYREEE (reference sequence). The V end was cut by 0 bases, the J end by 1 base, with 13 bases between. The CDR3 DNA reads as TGTGCCAGCAGCTTGGAGGGGGTTTTGGAGAACACTGAAGCTTTCTTT. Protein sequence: CASSLEGVLENTEAFF.